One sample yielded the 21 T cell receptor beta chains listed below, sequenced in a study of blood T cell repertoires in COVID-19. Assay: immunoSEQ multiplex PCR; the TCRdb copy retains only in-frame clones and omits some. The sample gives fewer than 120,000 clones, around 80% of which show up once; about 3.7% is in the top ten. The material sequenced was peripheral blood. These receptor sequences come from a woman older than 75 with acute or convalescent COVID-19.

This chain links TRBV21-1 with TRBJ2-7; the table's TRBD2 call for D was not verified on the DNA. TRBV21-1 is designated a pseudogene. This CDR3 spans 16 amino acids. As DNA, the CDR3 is TGTGCCAGCAGCAAATTGAGGGAGCCTCCCTACTACGAGCAGTACTTC. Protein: CASSKLREPPYYEQYF.

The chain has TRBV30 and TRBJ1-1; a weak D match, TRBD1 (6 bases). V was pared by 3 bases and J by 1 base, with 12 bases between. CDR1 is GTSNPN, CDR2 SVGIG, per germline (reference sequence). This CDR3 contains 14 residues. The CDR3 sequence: CAWSGIQGNTEAFF. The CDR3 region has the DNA TGTGCCTGGAGCGGCATACAGGGGAACACTGAAGCTTTCTTT.

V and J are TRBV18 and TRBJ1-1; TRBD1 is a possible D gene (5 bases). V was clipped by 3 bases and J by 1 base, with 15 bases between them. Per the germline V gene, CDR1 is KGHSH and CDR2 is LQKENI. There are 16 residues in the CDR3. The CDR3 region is CASSPQQEGKNTEAFF. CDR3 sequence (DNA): TGTGCCAGCTCACCCCAACAGGAGGGTAAGAACACTGAAGCTTTCTTT. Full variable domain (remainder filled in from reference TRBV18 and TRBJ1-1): NAGVMQNPRHLVRRRGQEARLRCSPMKGHSHVYWYRQLPEEGLKFMVYLQKENIIDESGMPKERFSAEFPKEGPSILRIQQVVRGDSAAYFCASSPQQEGKNTEAFFGQGTRLTVV.

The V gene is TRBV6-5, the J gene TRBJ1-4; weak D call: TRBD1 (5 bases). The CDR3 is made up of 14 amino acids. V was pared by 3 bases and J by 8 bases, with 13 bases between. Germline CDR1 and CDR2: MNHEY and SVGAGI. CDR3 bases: TGTGCCAGCAGTTATAGGAGGGGTGGAGAAAAACTGTTTTTT. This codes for CASSYRRGGEKLFF.

CDR3 DNA sequence: TGTGCCAGCAACTCCCCCGTCGCCCGCTCCATATATTTT. Its translation: CASNSPVARSIYF. V gene TRBV11-2 combines with J gene TRBJ1-3; D is ambiguous. V dropped 7 bases and J dropped 11 bases, with 18 bases sitting between them. The CDR3 is 13 residues long. The germline V gene has CDR1 SGHAT and CDR2 FQNNGV.

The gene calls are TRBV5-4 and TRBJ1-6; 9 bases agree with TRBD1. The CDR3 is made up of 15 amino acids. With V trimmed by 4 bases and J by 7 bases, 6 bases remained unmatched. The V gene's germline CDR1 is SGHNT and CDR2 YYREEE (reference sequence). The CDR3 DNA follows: TGTGCCAGCAGCCAGAGAACAGGGGGCAATTCACCCCTCCACTTT. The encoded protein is CASSQRTGGNSPLHF. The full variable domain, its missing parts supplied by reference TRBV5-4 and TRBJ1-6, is ETGVTQSPTHLIKTRGQQVTLRCSSQSGHNTVSWYQQALGQGPQFIFQYYREEENGRGNFPPRFSGLQFPNYSSELNVNALELDDSALYLCASSQRTGGNSPLHFGNGTRLTVT.

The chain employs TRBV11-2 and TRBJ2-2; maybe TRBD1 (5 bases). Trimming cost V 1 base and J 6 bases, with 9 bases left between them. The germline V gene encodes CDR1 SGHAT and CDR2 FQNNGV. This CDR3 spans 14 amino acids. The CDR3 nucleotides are TGTGCCAGCAGCTTAGTTGGACACTCCGGGGAGCTGTTTTTT. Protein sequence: CASSLVGHSGELFF.

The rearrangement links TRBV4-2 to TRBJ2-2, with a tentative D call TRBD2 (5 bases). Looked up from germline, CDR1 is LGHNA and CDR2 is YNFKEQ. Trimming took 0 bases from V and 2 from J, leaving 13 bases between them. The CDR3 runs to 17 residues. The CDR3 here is CASSQEGLASNTGELFF. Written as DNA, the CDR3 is TGTGCCAGCAGCCAAGAGGGATTAGCGTCTAACACCGGGGAGCTGTTTTTT.

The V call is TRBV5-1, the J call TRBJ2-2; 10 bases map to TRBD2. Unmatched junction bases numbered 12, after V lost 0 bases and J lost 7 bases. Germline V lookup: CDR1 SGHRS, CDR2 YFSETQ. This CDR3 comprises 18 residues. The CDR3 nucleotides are TGCGCCAGCAGCTTGGGTGACGTGAGCGGGAGGGCCGGCGGGGAGCTGTTTTTT. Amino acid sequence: CASSLGDVSGRAGGELFF.

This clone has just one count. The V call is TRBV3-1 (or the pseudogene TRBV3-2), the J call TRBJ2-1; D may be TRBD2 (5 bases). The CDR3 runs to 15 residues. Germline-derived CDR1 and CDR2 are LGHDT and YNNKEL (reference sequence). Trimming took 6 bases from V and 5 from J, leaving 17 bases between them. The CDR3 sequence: CASSRLSNGNNEQFF. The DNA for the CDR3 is TGTGCCAGCAGTCGCCTTAGCAACGGGAACAATGAGCAGTTCTTC.

The CDR3 spells CASIGADYSLSYNEQFF. CDR3 nucleotide sequence: TGTGCCAGTATCGGTGCCGATTATAGCCTCTCCTACAATGAGCAGTTCTTC. The chain employs TRBV19 and TRBJ2-1; D gene unclear. From germline, CDR1 is LNHDA and CDR2 SQIVND (reference sequence). V was trimmed by 7 bases and J by 0 bases, leaving 19 bases between them. The CDR3 contains 17 residues.

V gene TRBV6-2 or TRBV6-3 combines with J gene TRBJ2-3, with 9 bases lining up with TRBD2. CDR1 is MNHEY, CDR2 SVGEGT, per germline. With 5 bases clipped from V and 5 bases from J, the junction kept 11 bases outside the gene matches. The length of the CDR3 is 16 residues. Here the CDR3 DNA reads TGTGCCAGCAGTGACCCAGCGGGAGGCTGGCTAGATACGCAGTATTTT. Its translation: CASSDPAGGWLDTQYF.

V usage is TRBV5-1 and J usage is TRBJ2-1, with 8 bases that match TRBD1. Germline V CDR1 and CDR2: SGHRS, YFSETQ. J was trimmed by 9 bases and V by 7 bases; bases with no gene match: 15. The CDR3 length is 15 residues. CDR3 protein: CASGDLQGALGEQFF. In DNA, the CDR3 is TGCGCCAGCGGGGACCTCCAGGGGGCGCTCGGTGAGCAGTTCTTC.

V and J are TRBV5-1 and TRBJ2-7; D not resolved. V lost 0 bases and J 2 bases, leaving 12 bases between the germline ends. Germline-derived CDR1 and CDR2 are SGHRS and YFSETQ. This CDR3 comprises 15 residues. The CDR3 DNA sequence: TGCGCCAGCAGCTTGGCCGGAGTAGGTCCCTACGAGCAGTACTTC. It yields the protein CASSLAGVGPYEQYF. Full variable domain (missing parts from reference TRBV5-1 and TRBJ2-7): KAGVTQTPRYLIKTRGQQVTLSCSPISGHRSVSWYQQTPGQGLQFLFEYFSETQRNKGNFPGRFSGRQFSNSRSEMNVSTLELGDSALYLCASSLAGVGPYEQYFGPGTRLTVT.

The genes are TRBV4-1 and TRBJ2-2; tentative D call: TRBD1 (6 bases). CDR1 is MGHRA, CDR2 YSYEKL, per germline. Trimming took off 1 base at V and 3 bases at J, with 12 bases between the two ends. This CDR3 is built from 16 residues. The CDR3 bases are TGCGCCAGCAGCCAAGTTTTGACAGGAGACACCGGGGAGCTGTTTTTT. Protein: CASSQVLTGDTGELFF.

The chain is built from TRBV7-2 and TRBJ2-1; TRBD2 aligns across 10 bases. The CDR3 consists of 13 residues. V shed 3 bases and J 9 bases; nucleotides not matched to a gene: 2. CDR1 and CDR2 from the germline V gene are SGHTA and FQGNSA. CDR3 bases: TGTGCCAGCAGCTTTAGCGGGAGGCTTGAGCAGTTCTTC. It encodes CASSFSGRLEQFF.

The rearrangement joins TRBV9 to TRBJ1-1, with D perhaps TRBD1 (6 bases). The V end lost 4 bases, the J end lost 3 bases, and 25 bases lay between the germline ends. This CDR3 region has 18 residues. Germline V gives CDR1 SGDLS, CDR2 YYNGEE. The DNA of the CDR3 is TGTGCCAGCAGCCCCAGGGCCCCGGACAGTCAACGGGACACTGAAGCTTTCTTT. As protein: CASSPRAPDSQRDTEAFF. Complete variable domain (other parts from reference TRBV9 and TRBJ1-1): DSGVTQTPKHLITATGQRVTLRCSPRSGDLSVYWYQQSLDQGLQFLIQYYNGEERAKGNILERFSAQQFPDLHSELNLSSLELGDSALYFCASSPRAPDSQRDTEAFFGQGTRLTVV.

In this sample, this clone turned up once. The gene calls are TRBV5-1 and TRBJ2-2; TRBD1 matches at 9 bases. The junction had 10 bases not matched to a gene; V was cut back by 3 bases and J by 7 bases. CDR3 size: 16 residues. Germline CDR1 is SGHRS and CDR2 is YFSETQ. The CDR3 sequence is CASSSMPDRGGGELFF. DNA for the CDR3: TGCGCCAGCAGCTCCATGCCGGACAGGGGCGGCGGGGAGCTGTTTTTT.

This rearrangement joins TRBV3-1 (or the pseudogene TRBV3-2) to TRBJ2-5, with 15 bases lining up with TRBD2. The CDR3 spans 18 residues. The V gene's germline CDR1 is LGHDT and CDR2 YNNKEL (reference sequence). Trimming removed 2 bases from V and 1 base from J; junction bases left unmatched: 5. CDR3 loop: CASSQPWGLAGGQETQYF. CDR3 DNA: TGTGCCAGCAGCCAACCTTGGGGACTAGCGGGGGGCCAAGAGACCCAGTACTTC.

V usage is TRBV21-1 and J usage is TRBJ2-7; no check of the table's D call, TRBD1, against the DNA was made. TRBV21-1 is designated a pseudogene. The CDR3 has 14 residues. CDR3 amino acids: CASSHTRTGDEQYF. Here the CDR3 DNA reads TGTGCCAGCAGCCACACCAGGACAGGGGACGAGCAGTACTTC.

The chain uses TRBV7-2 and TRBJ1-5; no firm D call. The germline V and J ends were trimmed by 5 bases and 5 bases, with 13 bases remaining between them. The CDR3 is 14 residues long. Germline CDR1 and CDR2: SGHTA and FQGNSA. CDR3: CASSQYRDDQPQHF. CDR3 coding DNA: TGTGCCAGCAGCCAATACAGAGATGATCAGCCCCAGCATTTT.